This TCR beta chain was captured by sequencing in a study of T cell repertoires in cytomegalovirus infection. Points on this clonotype: The antigen is unknown.

TCRdb independently ran MiXCR on the reads; one entry per CDR3 protein. The repertoire holds about 310,000 distinct CDR3 sequences, with 20% to 30% as singletons. The CDR3 sequence is 13 residues long. Per the germline V gene, CDR1 is LNHDA and CDR2 is SQIVND (reference sequence). V was clipped by 7 bases and J by 7 bases, with 16 bases between them. The input for sequencing was cultured PBMCs, taken from culture after CMV antigen stimulation. V is TRBV19 and J is TRBJ1-2; D is possibly TRBD1 (5 bases). This TCR was recovered from a human donor in good health (CMV status not recorded). Some clones in this sample may be carry-over from other donors' samples. The CDR3 sequence is CASTTTDTRGYTF. CDR3 in DNA: TGTGCCAGTACCACAACGGACACTCGTGGCTACACCTTC.